The 16 T cell receptor beta chains given below trace back to one sample, sequenced in a study of cytomegalovirus exposure and HLA in healthy donors. 60 Vbeta and 13 Jbeta primers were used in PCR. Measured with immunoSEQ multiplex PCR; TCRdb has only the in-frame clones, and not every one. The table lists around 180,000 clones, 77% of them singletons, with approximately 1.5% in the top ten. The source material was PBMCs. All receptors come from a woman aged 25-40 years in good health and CMV-seropositive.

The chain uses TRBV4-1 and TRBJ2-3, with 9 nucleotides matching TRBD2. The CDR3 spans 18 residues. Germline CDR1 is MGHRA and CDR2 is YSYEKL. The ends lost 0 bases at V and 4 bases at J; junction bases unmatched: 11. The CDR3 DNA reads TGCGCCAGCAGCCAAGAACGGTCGCTAGCGGGGTCCGCAGATACGCAGTATTTT. Translated, it gives CASSQERSLAGSADTQYF.

The chain couples TRBV7-9 to TRBJ2-3; TRBD2 aligns across 9 bases. CDR3 length: 16 amino acids. V dropped 5 bases and J dropped 0; count of bases not matched to a gene: 6. Germline CDR1 is SEHNR and CDR2 is FQNEAQ (reference sequence). CDR3 sequence reads: CASSPWTSASTDTQYF. The CDR3 bases are TGTGCCAGCAGCCCCTGGACTAGCGCAAGCACAGATACGCAGTATTTT.

This clone has only one observation. V gene TRBV5-1 combines with J gene TRBJ1-1; weak D call: TRBD1 (5 bases). The CDR3 totals 17 residues. Trimming cost V 1 base and J 1 base, with 17 bases left between them. Germline V gene sequence: CDR1 SGHRS, CDR2 YFSETQ. DNA for the CDR3: TGCGCCAGCAGCTTGACCAGGGTAGGACACGAGAACACTGAAGCTTTCTTT. Residues: CASSLTRVGHENTEAFF. Based on the CDR3 plus reference TRBV5-1 and TRBJ1-1, the full variable domain is KAGVTQTPRYLIKTRGQQVTLSCSPISGHRSVSWYQQTPGQGLQFLFEYFSETQRNKGNFPGRFSGRQFSNSRSEMNVSTLELGDSALYLCASSLTRVGHENTEAFFGQGTRLTVV.

The rearrangement links TRBV4-1 to TRBJ2-3, with no clear D. Deletions cut 0 bases from V and 2 bases from J, with 12 bases between. CDR1 is MGHRA, CDR2 YSYEKL, per germline. The CDR3 extends over 16 amino acids. The CDR3, as DNA: TGCGCCAGCAGCCAAGATTGGAGTATAGCCACAGATACGCAGTATTTT. Translated: CASSQDWSIATDTQYF.

This chain connects TRBV9 to TRBJ1-2, with D maybe TRBD1 (6 bases). The CDR3 extends over 13 amino acids. V lost 5 bases and J lost 8, with 16 bases in between. Per the germline V gene, CDR1 is SGDLS and CDR2 is YYNGEE. As DNA, the CDR3 is TGTGCCAGCAGTCCAGGGGAGGGTAGGGGCTACACCTTC. This codes for CASSPGEGRGYTF.

This clone has more than one count but fewer than ten. The CDR3 reads CASSRTWEANEQYF. The CDR3 DNA is TGTGCCAGCAGCCGGACGTGGGAGGCTAACGAGCAGTACTTC. The genes are TRBV7-9 and TRBJ2-7, with D maybe TRBD2 (6 bases). The ends were cut back, 5 bases at V and 5 bases at J, with 16 bases in the middle. The germline CDR1 and CDR2 sequences are SEHNR and FQNEAQ (reference sequence). This CDR3 comprises 14 residues. Supplemented by reference TRBV7-9 and TRBJ2-7, the full variable domain reads DTGVSQNPRHKITKRGQNVTFRCDPISEHNRLYWYRQTLGQGPEFLTYFQNEAQLEKSRLLSDRFSAERPKGSFSTLEIQRTEQGDSAMYLCASSRTWEANEQYFGPGTRLTVT.

The sample holds a few counts of this clone. V and J are TRBV5-5 and TRBJ1-2; 8 bases map to TRBD1. The V gene end was trimmed by 0 bases and the J gene end by 1 base; junction bases not matched to a gene: 8. CDR1 and CDR2 (germline): SGHKS, YYEKEE (reference sequence). This CDR3 comprises 17 residues. CDR3 amino acids: CASSLATQGAGNYGYTF. The CDR3 nucleotides read TGTGCCAGCAGCTTGGCCACGCAGGGGGCGGGTAACTATGGCTACACCTTC.

This sequence joins TRBV4-2 and TRBJ2-3; 8 nucleotides align to TRBD2. From germline, CDR1 is LGHNA and CDR2 YNFKEQ. The CDR3 spans 16 residues. V lost 2 bases to trimming and J lost 5 bases; unmatched junction nucleotides: 9. The CDR3 nucleotides read TGTGCCAGCAGCCAAAAACTTAGCGGGGATGTAGATACGCAGTATTTT. Translated: CASSQKLSGDVDTQYF.

CDR3 DNA sequence: TGTGCTAGTGGTTTGGGTCAGGGGTATGCCGGGGAGCTGTTTTTT. Protein sequence: CASGLGQGYAGELFF. The chain joins TRBV12-5 to TRBJ2-2; perhaps TRBD1 as D (6 bases). Per germline, CDR1 LGHNT and CDR2 FRNRAP. The CDR3 spans 15 residues. V shed 1 base and J shed 6 bases, with 12 bases lying between them.

This clone occurred a few times. The rearrangement uses TRBV11-3 and TRBJ1-1, with unresolved D. The CDR3 spans 12 residues. Germline CDR1 and CDR2: SGHNT and YENEEA. The germline V and J ends were trimmed by 7 bases and 5 bases, with 11 bases remaining between them. The CDR3 loop is CASTKFETEAFF. DNA of the CDR3: TGTGCCAGCACCAAATTTGAGACTGAAGCTTTCTTT. The variable domain in full, with the rest retrieved from reference TRBV11-3 and TRBJ1-1, is EAGVVQSPRYKIIEKKQPVAFWCNPISGHNTLYWYLQNLGQGPELLIRYENEEAVDDSQLPKDRFSAERLKGVDSTLKIQPAELGDSAVYLCASTKFETEAFFGQGTRLTVV.

V gene TRBV7-2 combines with J gene TRBJ2-4; D is possibly TRBD1 (5 bases). This CDR3 has 16 residues. Per the germline V gene, CDR1 is SGHTA and CDR2 is FQGNSA. With 2 bases removed from V and 2 bases from J, the gap between germline ends came to 13 bases. The CDR3 here is CASSLQISGSKNIQYF. The DNA of the CDR3 is TGTGCCAGCAGCTTACAGATATCAGGGTCCAAAAACATTCAGTACTTC.

In regard to this clone: This same CDR3 is encoded by further DNA sequences in the sample. This sequence joins TRBV28 and TRBJ1-1; the D is unclear. With 3 bases removed from V and 10 bases from J, the gap between germline ends came to 9 bases. CDR3 length: 11 residues. Germline-derived CDR1 and CDR2 are MDHEN and SYDVKM. Here the CDR3 reads CASSFSRGAFF. The CDR3 nucleotides read TGTGCCAGCAGTTTCAGCAGAGGAGCTTTCTTT.

The chain carries TRBV30 and TRBJ2-2; no clear D. CDR3 length equals 13 residues. Trimming pared 1 base from V and 7 bases from J, leaving 10 bases between. Germline CDR1 GTSNPN, CDR2 SVGIG (reference sequence). The CDR3 bases are TGTGCCTGGAGTGCGAGCGTCGTCGGGGAGCTGTTTTTT. This sequence encodes CAWSASVVGELFF.

The chain couples TRBV6-5 to TRBJ2-7; D may be TRBD2 (5 bases). Germline CDR1 and CDR2: MNHEY and SVGAGI. V was clipped by 5 bases and J by 6 bases, with 17 bases between them. The CDR3 loop spans 14 amino acids. The CDR3 DNA reads as TGTGCCAGCAGTGACCTGGGAGCCGCGCTCGAGCAGTACTTC. Protein product: CASSDLGAALEQYF.

The V call is TRBV5-1, the J call TRBJ2-1; 9 bases match TRBD2. In germline, CDR1 is SGHRS, CDR2 YFSETQ. Trimming at V came to 4 bases and at J to 8 bases, leaving 13 bases not matched to a gene. The CDR3 runs to 16 residues. The CDR3 loop is CASSVGGRASVDEQFF. The CDR3 nucleotides are TGCGCCAGCAGCGTAGGCGGGAGGGCGTCTGTTGATGAGCAGTTCTTC.

The J gene is TRBJ1-4, the V gene TRBV19, with D perhaps TRBD1 (6 bases). Trimming shortened V by 5 bases and J by 8 bases, and 15 bases separated the two germline ends. CDR3 length equals 14 residues. Germline-derived CDR1 and CDR2 are LNHDA and SQIVND (reference sequence). The CDR3 loop is CASSPPGGREKLFF. The CDR3 nucleotides are TGTGCCAGTAGTCCCCCCGGGGGGCGGGAAAAACTGTTTTTT.